A selection of T cell receptor beta chains follows, all from one sample in a study of blood T cell repertoires in COVID-19. The data were produced by immunoSEQ multiplex PCR, yet TCRdb's version contains in-frame clones alone and is incomplete. The repertoire holds 170,000 or so clones, with 86% as singletons. Sequencing was carried out using peripheral blood. The receptors shown here come from a man aged 50-59 years with active or convalescent COVID-19. The CDR3 runs from the conserved cysteine through the conserved F or W. The order of the fields is clone size, D gene, J gene, CDR3 length, V gene, CDR3 DNA, CDR3 protein. The D gene is left open where the match is weak. Size tells how often a clone was seen (once, few, many) or the class of an expanded clone, and some rows leave it out.

clone size: -; D gene: -; J gene: TRBJ2-7; CDR3 length: 15; V gene: TRBV7-2; CDR3 DNA: TGTGCCAGCAGCTTAGCGCTACAGGCCACCTACGAGCAGTACTTC; CDR3 protein: CASSLALQATYEQYF
clone size: -; D gene: -; J gene: TRBJ2-2; CDR3 length: 16; V gene: TRBV24-1; CDR3 DNA: TGTGCCACCAGTGATTGGGGGGTCCCGAACACCGGGGAGCTGTTTTTT; CDR3 protein: CATSDWGVPNTGELFF
clone size: -; D gene: -; J gene: TRBJ2-2; CDR3 length: 14; V gene: TRBV27; CDR3 DNA: TGTGCCAGCAGTTTATTCCCCCGTGCCGGGGAGCTGTTTTTT; CDR3 protein: CASSLFPRAGELFF
clone size: many; D gene: -; J gene: TRBJ2-7; CDR3 length: 11; V gene: TRBV20-1; CDR3 DNA: TGCAGTGCTATCAGGGTGAGCGAGCAGTACTTC; CDR3 protein: CSAIRVSEQYF
clone size: -; D gene: -; J gene: TRBJ1-6; CDR3 length: 15; V gene: TRBV4-1; CDR3 DNA: TGCGCCAGCAGCCAAGATCGGGTTTATAATTCACCCCTCCACTTT; CDR3 protein: CASSQDRVYNSPLHF
clone size: few; D gene: TRBD1; J gene: TRBJ1-5; CDR3 length: 18; V gene: TRBV27; CDR3 DNA: TGTGCCAGCAGTTTATACAGGGGACCTCCTTATAGCAATCAGCCCCAGCATTTT; CDR3 protein: CASSLYRGPPYSNQPQHF
clone size: -; D gene: TRBD2; J gene: TRBJ2-7; CDR3 length: 14; V gene: TRBV6-2/TRBV6-3; CDR3 DNA: TGTGCCAGCAGTTACTCGGGACTAACCTACGAGCAGTACTTC; CDR3 protein: CASSYSGLTYEQYF
clone size: -; D gene: -; J gene: TRBJ2-7; CDR3 length: 14; V gene: TRBV5-6; CDR3 DNA: TGTGCCAGCAGCTTGGTTAGCGTTTCCTACGAGCAGTACTTC; CDR3 protein: CASSLVSVSYEQYF
clone size: -; D gene: TRBD2; J gene: TRBJ2-7; CDR3 length: 15; V gene: TRBV13; CDR3 DNA: TGTGCCAGCAGCTTAGTGCGGGAGGGCCGGGGCGAGCAGTACTTC; CDR3 protein: CASSLVREGRGEQYF
clone size: -; D gene: -; J gene: TRBJ1-2; CDR3 length: 13; V gene: TRBV12-3/TRBV12-4; CDR3 DNA: TGTGCCAGCACCCCTCGGGGGATCCATGGCTACACCTTC; CDR3 protein: CASTPRGIHGYTF
clone size: -; D gene: -; J gene: TRBJ2-2; CDR3 length: 13; V gene: TRBV7-8; CDR3 DNA: TGTGCCAGCAGCTTCCGTGCGACCGGGGAGCTGTTTTTT; CDR3 protein: CASSFRATGELFF
clone size: -; D gene: -; J gene: TRBJ2-5; CDR3 length: 15; V gene: TRBV7-7; CDR3 DNA: TGTGCTAGCAGCTTATCGCCAGGGCCAGAAGAGACCCAGTACTTC; CDR3 protein: CASSLSPGPEETQYF
clone size: -; D gene: -; J gene: TRBJ2-3; CDR3 length: 15; V gene: TRBV24-1; CDR3 DNA: TGTGCCACCCGCCCGGGTGGACAGCCCACAGATACGCAGTATTTT; CDR3 protein: CATRPGGQPTDTQYF
clone size: -; D gene: -; J gene: TRBJ1-2; CDR3 length: 19; V gene: TRBV7-2; CDR3 DNA: TGTGCCAGCAGCTCCCCGGCCCGCGCAGCGCAAAGAGGGAACTATGGCTACACCTTC; CDR3 protein: CASSSPARAAQRGNYGYTF
clone size: -; D gene: -; J gene: TRBJ2-3; CDR3 length: 15; V gene: TRBV25-1; CDR3 DNA: TGTGCCAGCAGTTTTCAGCGCGAACCCTCGGATACGCAGTATTTT; CDR3 protein: CASSFQREPSDTQYF
clone size: -; D gene: TRBD2; J gene: TRBJ2-1; CDR3 length: 14; V gene: TRBV6-6; CDR3 DNA: TGTGCCAGCATAAATAGCGGGGGGGCCGATGAGCAGTTCTTC; CDR3 protein: CASINSGGADEQFF
clone size: -; D gene: TRBD1; J gene: TRBJ1-2; CDR3 length: 17; V gene: TRBV28; CDR3 DNA: TGTGCCAGCAGTTTGTTAACAGGGGGCGTAGGGGTTCCTGGCTACACCTTC; CDR3 protein: CASSLLTGGVGVPGYTF
clone size: once; D gene: -; J gene: TRBJ1-2; CDR3 length: 14; V gene: TRBV6-6; CDR3 DNA: TGTGCCAGCAGTTACGATGAGAGCGTCTATGGCTACACCTTC; CDR3 protein: CASSYDESVYGYTF
clone size: few; D gene: -; J gene: TRBJ1-5; CDR3 length: 14; V gene: TRBV5-8; CDR3 DNA: TGTGCCAGCAGCTTGGGACTTAGCAATCAGCCCCAGCATTTT; CDR3 protein: CASSLGLSNQPQHF
clone size: -; D gene: TRBD2; J gene: TRBJ2-3; CDR3 length: 16; V gene: TRBV5-4; CDR3 DNA: TGTGCCAGCAGCGGACTAGCGCCCGGTGGATCAAGTACGCAGTATTTT; CDR3 protein: CASSGLAPGGSSTQYF
clone size: -; D gene: -; J gene: TRBJ1-2; CDR3 length: 14; V gene: TRBV6-5; CDR3 DNA: TGTGCCAGCAGTCAGGGCGGGATGGGCTATGGCTACACCTTC; CDR3 protein: CASSQGGMGYGYTF
clone size: -; D gene: -; J gene: TRBJ2-2; CDR3 length: 15; V gene: TRBV5-4; CDR3 DNA: TGTGCCAGCGCTCAAACTACTTTGGGTACCGGGGAGCTGTTTTTT; CDR3 protein: CASAQTTLGTGELFF
clone size: -; D gene: TRBD1; J gene: TRBJ2-2; CDR3 length: 17; V gene: TRBV18; CDR3 DNA: TGTGCCAGCTCATACCGGGCCGGGACAGCGAACACCGGGGAGCTGTTTTTT; CDR3 protein: CASSYRAGTANTGELFF
clone size: -; D gene: -; J gene: TRBJ2-1; CDR3 length: 13; V gene: TRBV6-5; CDR3 DNA: TGTGCCAGCACCGCACCGGGGGACAATGAGCAGTTCTTC; CDR3 protein: CASTAPGDNEQFF
clone size: -; D gene: -; J gene: TRBJ1-6; CDR3 length: 13; V gene: TRBV5-1; CDR3 DNA: TGCGCCAGCAGCTGGGGAAGCACAGGACCCCTCCACTTT; CDR3 protein: CASSWGSTGPLHF
clone size: -; D gene: TRBD2; J gene: TRBJ2-3; CDR3 length: 17; V gene: TRBV7-9; CDR3 DNA: TGTGCCAGCAGCTTTAAGGGACTAGCGAGAGTGGCAGATACGCAGTATTTT; CDR3 protein: CASSFKGLARVADTQYF
clone size: -; D gene: TRBD1; J gene: TRBJ2-6; CDR3 length: 15; V gene: TRBV14; CDR3 DNA: TGTGCCAGCAGACAAACAGGGGCTGGGGCCAACGTCCTGACTTTC; CDR3 protein: CASRQTGAGANVLTF
clone size: -; D gene: -; J gene: TRBJ2-2; CDR3 length: 13; V gene: TRBV28; CDR3 DNA: TGTGCCAGCAGTTTGGGCAACACCGGGGAGCTGTTTTTT; CDR3 protein: CASSLGNTGELFF
clone size: -; D gene: TRBD1; J gene: TRBJ2-5; CDR3 length: 14; V gene: TRBV10-1; CDR3 DNA: TGCGCCAGCAGGGCGACAGGGGAGGAGGAGACCCAGTACTTC; CDR3 protein: CASRATGEEETQYF
clone size: -; D gene: TRBD2; J gene: TRBJ2-7; CDR3 length: 15; V gene: TRBV19; CDR3 DNA: TGTGCCAGTAGTACCTCTTTCGGGAGGTCCTACGAGCAGTACTTC; CDR3 protein: CASSTSFGRSYEQYF
clone size: -; D gene: TRBD1; J gene: TRBJ2-6; CDR3 length: 18; V gene: TRBV11-3; CDR3 DNA: TGTGCCAGCAGCTCGGAGGGGACAGGGGGCCCTGGGGCCAACGTCCTGACTTTC; CDR3 protein: CASSSEGTGGPGANVLTF